This passage covers 20 T cell receptor beta chains from one sample sequenced in a study of human T cells and chemical hapten exposure. One entry per CDR3 protein results from TCRdb running MiXCR on the RACE reads. The sample holds about 96,000 distinct CDR3 sequences; 9.3% are singletons and the top ten take about 2%. Time point: patch test 2, 6 weeks after DPC sensitization. Treatment of the sample: therapeutic diphenylcyclopropenone sensitization with weekly scalp DPC. Specimen: whole blood, collected in connection with sensitization to the hapten diphenylcyclopropenone (DPC). The receptors were sampled from a woman aged 40 to 50 with alopecia areata. Some clones in this sample may be carry-over from other donors' samples.

This clonotype was observed many times. The J gene is TRBJ2-5, the V gene TRBV12-3 or TRBV12-4, with 7 bases identical to TRBD2. The CDR3 consists of 13 residues. With V trimmed by 6 bases and J by 6 bases, 7 bases remained unmatched. CDR3 protein: CASSLGEGQTQYF. DNA of the CDR3: TGTGCCAGCAGCCTCGGGGAGGGCCAGACCCAGTACTTC.

This clonotype showed up just once. The chain couples TRBV3-1 to TRBJ2-3; 8 nucleotides agree with TRBD2. The CDR3 runs to 16 residues. Germline V gene lookup returns CDR1 LGHDT and CDR2 YNNKEL (reference sequence). J lost 6 bases, V lost 4 bases, and 12 bases had no gene match. Here the CDR3 DNA reads TGTGCCAGCAGCCCGGGACTAGTGGGAGCGGTGGATACGCAGTATTTT. It encodes CASSPGLVGAVDTQYF.

This clonotype was found a few times. The CDR3 reads CASSSGGAREKLFF. In nucleotides, the CDR3 is TGTGCCAGCAGTTCAGGGGGCGCCCGTGAAAAACTGTTTTTT. V usage is TRBV6-5 and J usage is TRBJ1-4; 8 bases line up with TRBD1. Germline assignment: CDR1 MNHEY and CDR2 SVGAGI. The CDR3 has 14 amino acids. The V segment lost 4 bases and the J segment 7 bases; nucleotides outside the gene matches: 5.

This sequence joins TRBV9 and TRBJ1-4; D remains unclear. There are 15 residues in the CDR3. Germline V gives CDR1 SGDLS, CDR2 YYNGEE. V lost 0 bases to trimming and J lost 7 bases, with 13 bases between them. The chain's CDR3 is CASSVELGRSEKLFF. CDR3 in DNA: TGTGCCAGCAGCGTAGAACTAGGGAGGTCTGAAAAACTGTTTTTT.

This clonotype was seen a few times. The rearrangement uses TRBV20-1 and TRBJ2-7, with TRBD2 identical over 7 bases. Germline V CDR1 and CDR2: DFQATT, SNEGSKA (reference sequence). V was clipped by 5 bases and J by 2 bases; unmatched bases: 3. CDR3 size: 12 residues. The CDR3 region is CSACGRTYEQYF. The CDR3 region has the DNA TGCAGTGCTTGCGGGAGAACCTACGAGCAGTACTTC.

V usage is TRBV6-5 and J usage is TRBJ2-3; D remains ambiguous. Trimming took off 6 bases at V and 1 base at J, with 14 bases between the two ends. The CDR3 totals 15 residues. The germline gives CDR1 MNHEY, CDR2 SVGAGI. CDR3 region: CASSKRAWGTDTQYF. The CDR3 coding sequence is TGTGCCAGCAGCAAACGGGCCTGGGGCACAGATACGCAGTATTTT.

This clonotype was observed at least ten times. J is TRBJ2-7 and V is TRBV5-5; tentative D call: TRBD1 (5 bases). The germline V gene encodes CDR1 SGHKS and CDR2 YYEKEE (reference sequence). There are 14 residues in the CDR3. V lost 0 bases, J lost 2 bases, and 9 bases lay in between. The CDR3 nucleotides read TGTGCCAGCAGCTTGGGCAGGGCCCCCTACGAGCAGTACTTC. Translated: CASSLGRAPYEQYF.

The chain employs TRBV4-2 and TRBJ2-5, with a possible D match to TRBD1 (5 bases). Per germline, CDR1 LGHNA and CDR2 YNFKEQ. The CDR3 is 12 amino acids. Trimming took off 6 bases at V and 3 bases at J, with 8 bases between the two ends. DNA of the CDR3: TGTGCCAGCAGGTTAGGGGAAGAGACCCAGTACTTC. It yields the protein CASRLGEETQYF.

This clonotype was picked up a small number of times. Here the CDR3 DNA reads TGTGCCAGCAGCGCGGACAGTCTTAATTCACCCCTCCACTTT. Protein: CASSADSLNSPLHF. This chain links TRBV5-4 with TRBJ1-6; possible D gene TRBD1, 6 bases. Germline V gene lookup returns CDR1 SGHNT and CDR2 YYREEE (reference sequence). V was trimmed by 4 bases and J by 6 bases, leaving 11 bases between them. This CDR3 has 14 residues.

In the case of this clonotype: The junction and the germline gene differ at one end; a read error may be behind it. The rearrangement links TRBV14 to TRBJ2-7; TRBD1 agrees at 8 bases. CDR1 is SGHDN, CDR2 FVKESK, per germline. The CDR3 contains 13 residues. CDR3 bases: TGTGCCAGCAGCCGGGACAGGCCAACCCCCCGGGACTTC. It specifies CASSRDRPTPRDF. Variable domain in full (rest from reference TRBV14 and TRBJ2-7): EAGVTQFPSHSVIEKGQTVTLRCDPISGHDNLYWYRRVMGKEIKFLLHFVKESKQDESGMPNNRFLAERTGGTYSTLKVQPAELEDSGVYFCASSRDRPTPRDFGPGTRLTVT.

This clonotype came up many times. The rearrangement links TRBV6-2 or TRBV6-3 to TRBJ2-7; TRBD1 agrees at 10 bases. Germline V lookup: CDR1 MNHEY, CDR2 SVGEGT. The CDR3 is made up of 14 amino acids. Germline trimming cut 5 bases from V and 4 bases from J; bases unmatched to any gene: 5. CDR3 loop: CASSRDRGLYEQYF. Here the CDR3 DNA reads TGTGCCAGCAGTCGGGACAGGGGCCTATACGAGCAGTACTTC.

The V and J genes are TRBV18 and TRBJ2-1, with a possible D match to TRBD2 (5 bases). The CDR3 sequence is 13 residues long. V lost 6 bases to trimming and J lost 14 bases, with 20 bases between them. The germline CDR1 and CDR2 sequences are KGHSH and LQKENI. CDR3 sequence: CASSPGLEAGEFF. CDR3 DNA sequence: TGTGCCAGCTCGCCCGGGCTGGAGGCTGGGGAGTTCTTC. The variable domain in full, with the rest retrieved from reference TRBV18 and TRBJ2-1, is NAGVMQNPRHLVRRRGQEARLRCSPMKGHSHVYWYRQLPEEGLKFMVYLQKENIIDESGMPKERFSAEFPKEGPSILRIQQVVRGDSAAYFCASSPGLEAGEFFGPGTRLTVL.

In this sample, this clonotype turned up many times. V gene TRBV4-3 combines with J gene TRBJ2-2; perhaps TRBD2 as D (7 bases). Germline V lookup: CDR1 LGHNA, CDR2 YSLEER. The CDR3 is 15 amino acids. Trimming stripped 4 bases from V and 7 bases from J, with 16 bases between. The CDR3 DNA is TGCGCCAGCAGCCGACGTGGCGGGGGCCACGGGGAGCTGTTTTTT. Translation gives CASSRRGGGHGELFF.

This clonotype was recorded at least ten times. The chain links TRBV25-1 to TRBJ2-4; tentatively, D is TRBD2 (6 bases). Germline V gene data show CDR1 as MGHDK and CDR2 as SYGVNS. The V and J ends lost 5 bases and 0 bases respectively, with 11 bases between them. The CDR3 totals 15 residues. This CDR3 is CASSPRGIAKNIQYF. Written as DNA, the CDR3 is TGTGCCAGCAGTCCCCGGGGGATAGCCAAAAACATTCAGTACTTC.

This chain uses TRBV7-9 with TRBJ1-3; D gene ambiguous. Germline V gene lookup returns CDR1 SEHNR and CDR2 FQNEAQ (reference sequence). V was shortened by 8 bases and J by 3 bases, with 8 bases between the two germline ends. CDR3 length: 12 amino acids. DNA for the CDR3: TGTGCCAGCCACTCAATTGGAAACACCATATATTTT. It translates to CASHSIGNTIYF.

The chain employs TRBV7-6 and TRBJ2-2, with D tentatively TRBD1 (6 bases). Trimming took 5 bases from V and 1 from J, leaving 8 bases between them. The CDR3 sequence is 14 residues long. Germline values: CDR1 SGHVS, CDR2 FNYEAQ. The CDR3 nucleotides are TGTGCCAGCAGCGTAGGGGGGAACACCGGGGAGCTGTTTTTT. It is translated as CASSVGGNTGELFF.

This clonotype was observed a handful of times. V usage is TRBV20-1 and J usage is TRBJ2-7; no definite D call. The CDR3 spans 15 residues. The germline V gene has CDR1 DFQATT and CDR2 SNEGSKA (reference sequence). V was shortened by 6 bases and J by 0 bases, with 18 bases between the two germline ends. CDR3 coding DNA: TGCAGTGCCCTTGTACCGCAAGCGTCCTCCTACGAGCAGTACTTC. As protein: CSALVPQASSYEQYF.

This chain links TRBV14 with TRBJ2-5; 8 nucleotides line up with TRBD2. CDR3 length: 17 residues. V trimming: 1 base; J trimming: 1 base; junction bases outside the gene matches: 8. Germline loops: CDR1 SGHDN, CDR2 FVKESK. The CDR3 here is CASSQGIAGTGQETQYF. As DNA, the CDR3 is TGTGCCAGCAGCCAAGGCATAGCGGGAACAGGCCAAGAGACCCAGTACTTC.

This clonotype showed up many times. The chain recombines TRBV20-1 with TRBJ1-2; D is uncertain. With 5 bases removed from V and 6 bases from J, the gap between germline ends came to 10 bases. The CDR3 loop spans 11 amino acids. Germline V lookup: CDR1 DFQATT, CDR2 SNEGSKA (reference sequence). The CDR3 reads CSARQENGYTF. CDR3 DNA: TGCAGTGCTCGCCAGGAGAATGGCTACACCTTC.

The chain joins TRBV19 to TRBJ1-5; no clear D. CDR3 length equals 16 residues. CDR1 and CDR2 from the germline V gene are LNHDA and SQIVND (reference sequence). Trimming took 1 base from V and 4 from J, leaving 14 bases between them. CDR3 sequence: CASSIGQDIPNQPQHF. DNA for the CDR3: TGTGCCAGTAGTATAGGTCAAGACATTCCGAATCAGCCCCAGCATTTT.